Below, 8 T cell receptor beta chains from the same sample are listed, as sequenced in a study of control samples from healthy donors and cancer patients. Repertoires were generated with immunoSEQ multiplex PCR, while TCRdb's copy carries only in-frame clones and drops some. The sample has over 150,000 clones, just over 95% seen once. Sequencing was performed on blood. Receptor source: a woman in her 30s in good health.

CDR3 sequence: CASSFLDRVNEQFF. The DNA for the CDR3 is TGTGCCAGCAGTTTCCTGGACAGGGTAAATGAGCAGTTCTTC. V usage is TRBV27 and J usage is TRBJ2-1, with 8 bases lining up with TRBD1. The CDR3 runs to 14 residues. Trimming removed 3 bases from V and 7 bases from J; junction bases left unmatched: 5. Germline CDR1 reads MNHEY; CDR2 reads SMNVEV (reference sequence).

This rearrangement joins TRBV4-1 to TRBJ2-1; 12 bases are shared with TRBD1. Germline V gives CDR1 MGHRA, CDR2 YSYEKL. Trimming removed 4 bases from V and 10 bases from J; junction bases left unmatched: 5. The CDR3 sequence is 14 residues long. Here the CDR3 reads CASSRPGQGAEQFF. CDR3 bases: TGCGCCAGCAGCCGCCCGGGACAGGGGGCCGAGCAGTTCTTC.

The chain links TRBV27 to TRBJ1-2; 7 bases fit TRBD1. Per the germline V gene, CDR1 is MNHEY and CDR2 is SMNVEV (reference sequence). The CDR3 length is 16 residues. The junction had 8 bases not matched to a gene; V was cut back by 0 bases and J by 4 bases. CDR3 amino acids: CASSLSRTGGPYGYTF. CDR3 nucleotides: TGTGCCAGCAGTTTATCTAGGACAGGAGGGCCCTATGGCTACACCTTC.

V and J are TRBV2 and TRBJ2-4; 9 bases line up with TRBD1. V shed 1 base, J shed 1 base, and the junction held 11 bases outside the gene matches. Germline V gene lookup returns CDR1 SNHLY and CDR2 FYNNEI. The CDR3 is 19 residues long. The CDR3 coding sequence is TGTGCCAGCAGTGAAGTATACGGGACAGGGATTGGGGCCAAAAACATTCAGTACTTC. Its protein is CASSEVYGTGIGAKNIQYF.

This chain links TRBV28 with TRBJ2-7, with D unclear. CDR3 length equals 12 residues. Per germline, CDR1 MDHEN and CDR2 SYDVKM. V was clipped by 4 bases and J by 2 bases, with 6 bases between them. CDR3: CASSSYTYEQYF. CDR3 DNA sequence: TGTGCCAGCAGTTCCTACACCTACGAGCAGTACTTC.

This rearrangement joins TRBV6-2 or TRBV6-3 to TRBJ1-1; D ambiguous. The CDR3 extends over 13 amino acids. CDR1 and CDR2 (germline): MNHEY, SVGEGT. V lost 6 bases to trimming and J lost 6 bases, with 14 bases between them. CDR3 bases: TGTGCCAGCAGCTATGTCGACTCGGCTGAAGCTTTCTTT. Translation gives CASSYVDSAEAFF.

V is TRBV5-1 and J is TRBJ1-6; 7 nucleotides agree with TRBD1. V trimming: 4 bases; J trimming: 6 bases; junction bases outside the gene matches: 4. CDR1 SGHRS and CDR2 YFSETQ come from the germline V gene. The CDR3 runs 14 residues. In nucleotides, the CDR3 is TGCGCCAGCAGCGTGGGGACAGCTAATTCACCCCTCCACTTT. Translation gives CASSVGTANSPLHF.

This sequence joins TRBV28 and TRBJ2-7; D gene uncertain. Germline V lookup: CDR1 MDHEN, CDR2 SYDVKM. The length of the CDR3 is 13 residues. V lost 2 bases and J lost 2, with 7 bases in between. This CDR3 is CASSLLGPYEQYF. CDR3 nucleotides: TGTGCCAGCAGTTTACTCGGCCCCTACGAGCAGTACTTC.